This T cell receptor beta chain was obtained from a study of cytomegalovirus exposure and HLA in healthy donors. Study-wide results and limits: Most TCR sequences were uncommon, yet certain public TCRs appeared in many donors. Later analysis identified several of the most significant clusters that appeared linked to common viral pathogens. Through in vitro validation, a few CMV-associated chains were shown to be specific for CMV antigens.

Germline V gene sequence: CDR1 SGDLS, CDR2 YYNGEE. V lost 0 bases and J lost 0; bases outside the gene matches: 4. This CDR3 is built from 16 residues. A word on this clone: Its matching antigen is unknown.

PCR primers comprised 60 Vbeta and 13 Jbeta primers. Profiled with immunoSEQ multiplex PCR; TCRdb holds only in-frame clones, not every one. The data hold 250,000 to 350,000 clones, with 75% to 85% observed a single time. The clonotype originates from a girl aged 2-15 years in good health and CMV-seronegative. What was sequenced was PBMCs. J is TRBJ2-3 and V is TRBV9; TRBD1 matches at 7 bases. CDR3 coding DNA: TGTGCCAGCAGCGTAGCTGGGGGACAGAGCACAGATACGCAGTATTTT. Protein sequence: CASSVAGGQSTDTQYF.